The clone carrying this T cell receptor beta chain was seen at least ten times. This sample stems from a study of regulatory T cells in long-lasting Graves disease. Across the study: Those with persistent Graves' disease had received antithyroid drugs for over 5 years with positive TSH receptor antibodies.

To make TCR beta libraries, researchers used iRepertoire HTBI primers and Arm-PCR of CDR3 regions. TCRdb recomputed calls from the multiplex PCR reads with MiXCR, one row per CDR3 protein. The sample consists of about 400,000 distinct CDR3 sequences, less than 25% of them appearing once. Trimming left V 1 base short and J 4 bases short, with 7 bases between. Germline V gene sequence: CDR1 SGHTA, CDR2 FQGNSA. The CDR3 sequence is 13 residues long. Noted time point: persistent/refractory GD, antithyroid drugs over 5 years with positive TRAb. Scientists built the TCR library using RNA that was extracted from PBMCs.

Sequencing was performed on peripheral blood mononuclear cells (PBMCs), taken when the disease was refractory, from a patient treated with antithyroid drugs. The receptor's source is a female donor with Graves disease. The chain employs TRBV7-2 and TRBJ1-2; a possible D gene is TRBD1 (5 bases). Written as DNA, the CDR3 is TGTGCCAGCAGCTTAGGGGGCGGCTATGGCTACACCTTC. Protein product: CASSLGGGYGYTF.